These 30 T cell receptor beta chains were all obtained from the same sample, sequenced in a study of CD8 T cells in Susac syndrome. cDNA came from roughly 0.47 to 1 ug RNA primed by random hexamers. TCRdb called the immunoSEQ multiplex PCR reads again in MiXCR, with one record for every CDR3 protein. The profile shows about 120,000 distinct CDR3 sequences, about 93% of them singletons. Material: CD4+ T cells from PBMCs. Receptor source: a human donor in good health.

CDR3 sequence (DNA): TGTGCCAGCAGAGCTATTAAAGACCCTTACGAGCAGTACTTC. This gives the protein CASRAIKDPYEQYF. The chain carries TRBV11-2 and TRBJ2-7; D unresolved. V was pared by 6 bases and J by 4 bases, with 16 bases between. CDR3 length equals 14 residues. Germline V gene data show CDR1 as SGHAT and CDR2 as FQNNGV.

The chain employs TRBV20-1 and TRBJ2-5; possibly TRBD1 or TRBD2 for D (5 bases each). The CDR3 has 14 amino acids. CDR1 DFQATT and CDR2 SNEGSKA come from the germline V gene (reference sequence). The V end was cut by 0 bases, the J end by 5 bases, with 13 bases between. The DNA for the CDR3 is TGCAGTGCTAGAGATCAGGGCAGGGAGGAGACCCAGTACTTC. As protein: CSARDQGREETQYF.

The chain joins TRBV7-9 to TRBJ2-7; 10 bases fit TRBD1. Trimming cost V 6 bases and J 4 bases; bases outside gene matches: 9. This CDR3 region has 15 residues. Germline V gives CDR1 SEHNR, CDR2 FQNEAQ (reference sequence). CDR3 sequence reads: CASRYTGTGAYEQYF. The DNA for the CDR3 is TGTGCCAGCAGGTATACCGGGACAGGGGCTTACGAGCAGTACTTC.

This clonotype has a single count. This rearrangement joins TRBV29-1 to TRBJ2-1; D possibly corresponds to TRBD2 (6 bases). V was trimmed by 4 bases and J by 6 bases, leaving 10 bases between them. The germline CDR1 and CDR2 sequences are SQVTM and ANQGSEA. The CDR3 loop spans 12 amino acids. CDR3 nucleotides: TGCAGCGTTGTGACCGGGGGCAATGAGCAGTTCTTC. Translating gives CSVVTGGNEQFF.

The chain combines TRBV12-3 or TRBV12-4 with TRBJ2-5, with TRBD1 as a possible D gene (5 bases). Trimming removed 5 bases at V and 2 bases at J, with 9 bases between. The CDR3 consists of 13 residues. CDR3 nucleotides: TGTGCCAGCAGTCCCAGGGTACAAGAGACCCAGTACTTC. Translation: CASSPRVQETQYF.

This chain links TRBV7-3 with TRBJ2-7, with TRBD1 matching over 7 bases. Germline V lookup: CDR1 SGHTA, CDR2 FQGTGA. V lost 5 bases to trimming and J lost 5 bases; unmatched junction nucleotides: 9. The CDR3 has 14 amino acids. As DNA, the CDR3 is TGTGCCAGCAGCCTCGACAGGGTCTCGCACGAGCAGTACTTC. This sequence encodes CASSLDRVSHEQYF. Using reference TRBV7-3 and TRBJ2-7 for the parts outside the CDR3, the full variable domain is GAGVSQTPSNKVTEKGKYVELRCDPISGHTALYWYRQSLGQGPEFLIYFQGTGAADDSGLPNDRFFAVRPEGSVSTLKIQRTERGDSAVYLCASSLDRVSHEQYFGPGTRLTVT.

The chain employs TRBV29-1 and TRBJ1-1, with TRBD1 matching over 12 bases. J gave up 4 bases and V 2 bases, and 5 bases lay outside the gene matches. Per germline, CDR1 SQVTM and CDR2 ANQGSEA. The CDR3 covers 15 residues. This CDR3 reads CSVEWDRGLGTEAFF. CDR3 coding DNA: TGCAGCGTTGAATGGGACAGGGGGCTTGGCACTGAAGCTTTCTTT.

The rearrangement joins TRBV6-1 to TRBJ2-7; D is perhaps TRBD1 (6 bases). Germline loops: CDR1 MNHNS, CDR2 SASEGT. The CDR3 length is 16 residues. V shed 4 bases and J shed 2 bases, with 18 bases lying between them. The DNA for the CDR3 is TGTGCCAGCAGTGTTGGCCCGGGTCCAGGGGCCTACGAGCAGTACTTC. Encoded protein: CASSVGPGPGAYEQYF.

The chain has TRBV7-3 and TRBJ2-1; TRBD2 matches 12 bases. J was trimmed by 7 bases and V by 2 bases; bases with no gene match: 3. Germline CDR1 and CDR2: SGHTA and FQGTGA. CDR3 length: 15 residues. The CDR3 loop is CASSLYLAGGNEQFF. The CDR3 bases are TGTGCCAGCAGCTTATATCTAGCGGGAGGGAATGAGCAGTTCTTC.

In this sample, this clonotype turned up once. This chain joins TRBV12-3 or TRBV12-4 and TRBJ2-7; 8 bases align to TRBD1. This CDR3 is built from 14 residues. V dropped 3 bases and J dropped 2; count of bases not matched to a gene: 3. The CDR3 loop is CASSFRQGTYEQYF. The CDR3 DNA is TGTGCCAGCAGTTTTCGACAGGGGACCTACGAGCAGTACTTC.

The chain links TRBV6-1 to TRBJ1-5; 10 bases agree with TRBD1. Germline lookup yields CDR1 MNHNS and CDR2 SASEGT. The junction had 10 bases not matched to a gene; V was cut back by 5 bases and J by 6 bases. CDR3 length: 16 amino acids. The CDR3 reads CASSPNRDRGGQPQHF. In DNA, the CDR3 is TGTGCCAGCAGTCCAAACCGGGACAGGGGCGGTCAGCCCCAGCATTTT.

In regard to this clonotype: A read error may account for a junction end that differs from germline. The CDR3 region is CASSLSRQGGTEAFF. As DNA, the CDR3 is TGCGCCAGCAGCTTAAGTCGACAGGGCGGCACTGAAGCTTTCTTT. This rearrangement joins TRBV5-4 to TRBJ1-1; 7 nucleotides line up with TRBD1. CDR3 length equals 15 residues. The V gene's germline CDR1 is SGHNT and CDR2 YYREEE (reference sequence).

The chain links TRBV11-2 to TRBJ2-3; D may be TRBD1 (5 bases). Germline V gene data show CDR1 as SGHAT and CDR2 as FQNNGV. The CDR3 is made up of 15 amino acids. V lost 2 bases and J lost 6, with 15 bases in between. The DNA for the CDR3 is TGTGCCAGCAGCTTACGGCAGGGCCCCCCGGATACGCAGTATTTT. It encodes CASSLRQGPPDTQYF.

This chain links TRBV6-6 with TRBJ1-2; no clear D. Trimming left V 6 bases short and J 6 bases short, with 11 bases between. This CDR3 is built from 12 residues. Germline V gene sequence: CDR1 MNHNY, CDR2 SVGAGI (reference sequence). CDR3 sequence (DNA): TGTGCCAGCAGCCCCGGGGTTCATGGCTACACCTTC. Its protein is CASSPGVHGYTF.

This clonotype was found once. The rearrangement joins TRBV27 to TRBJ2-1; 10 bases are shared with TRBD2. The CDR3 has 17 residues. V shed 2 bases, J shed 1 base, and the junction held 5 bases outside the gene matches. Germline V gives CDR1 MNHEY, CDR2 SMNVEV (reference sequence). The CDR3 DNA is TGTGCCAGCAGTTTAACCAGACTAGCGGGTTCCTACAATGAGCAGTTCTTC. Its protein product is CASSLTRLAGSYNEQFF.

The gene calls are TRBV9 and TRBJ1-2, with D maybe TRBD1 (5 bases). The germline CDR1 and CDR2 sequences are SGDLS and YYNGEE. This CDR3 is built from 11 residues. The ends were cut back, 4 bases at V and 12 bases at J, with 13 bases in the middle. The CDR3 sequence is CASSTPGGNTF. CDR3 DNA sequence: TGTGCCAGCAGCACCCCTGGGGGGAACACCTTC.

This clonotype was seen a single time. The chain employs TRBV5-6 and TRBJ2-5; weak D call: TRBD2 (8 bases). The CDR3 totals 18 residues. Germline V gives CDR1 SGHDT, CDR2 YYEEEE. The ends were cut back, 3 bases at V and 4 bases at J, with 25 bases in the middle. The CDR3, as DNA: TGTGCCAGCAGCTCCCAGAAGCGGGGGAGGGGGCGAGCAGAGACCCAGTACTTC. Its protein product is CASSSQKRGRGRAETQYF.

This clonotype has just a few counts. The V and J genes are TRBV3-1 and TRBJ2-1, with 9 bases that match TRBD1. The J segment lost 7 bases and the V segment lost 6 bases, leaving 7 bases of the junction unmatched. The CDR3 extends over 14 amino acids. CDR1 is LGHDT, CDR2 YNNKEL, per germline (reference sequence). Here the CDR3 reads CASSPDRGGNEQFF. CDR3 bases: TGTGCCAGCAGTCCCGACAGGGGGGGGAATGAGCAGTTCTTC.

In this sample, this clonotype turned up once. This chain links TRBV27 with TRBJ2-2; possible D gene TRBD2, 6 bases. V lost 8 bases, J lost 2 bases, and 15 bases lay in between. The CDR3 is 15 residues long. Germline CDR1 MNHEY, CDR2 SMNVEV (reference sequence). The CDR3 here is CASLKGLLNTGELFF. The CDR3 DNA sequence: TGTGCCAGCCTGAAAGGACTACTAAACACCGGGGAGCTGTTTTTT.

The chain couples TRBV13 to TRBJ1-3, with D hard to call. With 2 bases removed from V and 3 bases from J, the gap between germline ends came to 17 bases. The germline gives CDR1 PRHDT, CDR2 FYEKMQ (reference sequence). There are 17 residues in the CDR3. The CDR3 region is CASSLQEEGGFGNTIYF. The CDR3 DNA sequence: TGTGCCAGCAGCTTACAGGAGGAAGGAGGTTTTGGAAACACCATATATTTT.

This chain connects TRBV6-1 to TRBJ1-4, with 8 bases that match TRBD1. CDR1 MNHNS and CDR2 SASEGT come from the germline V gene. This CDR3 is built from 17 residues. V lost 3 bases and J lost 2; bases outside the gene matches: 8. The CDR3 DNA sequence: TGTGCCAGCAGTGATGGCAGGGGGCGAGTCACTAATGAAAAACTGTTTTTT. Its translation: CASSDGRGRVTNEKLFF.

The chain combines TRBV6-5 with TRBJ1-2; TRBD1 agrees at 9 bases. J was trimmed by 8 bases and V by 6 bases; bases with no gene match: 10. Germline loops: CDR1 MNHEY, CDR2 SVGAGI. The CDR3 has 14 residues. CDR3 amino acids: CASSPGTGIYGYTF. CDR3 nucleotides: TGTGCCAGCAGCCCTGGGACAGGGATCTACGGCTACACCTTC.

This clonotype has a handful of counts. The chain joins TRBV6-2 or TRBV6-3 to TRBJ2-7; D call uncertain. Germline V gene lookup returns CDR1 MNHEY and CDR2 SVGEGT. Between the trimmed V and J ends, which lost 0 bases and 2 bases, there was a span of 5 bases. The CDR3 length is 13 residues. In nucleotides, the CDR3 is TGTGCCAGCAGTTACTCTCGGGCCTACGAGCAGTACTTC. Amino acids: CASSYSRAYEQYF.

The V call is TRBV20-1, the J call TRBJ2-7; TRBD2 matches at 9 bases. CDR3 length: 17 amino acids. The V gene end was trimmed by 0 bases and the J gene end by 5 bases; junction bases not matched to a gene: 14. In germline, CDR1 is DFQATT, CDR2 SNEGSKA (reference sequence). CDR3 residues: CSARDGSWSRGGDEQYF. The CDR3 region has the DNA TGCAGTGCTAGAGATGGGTCCTGGTCGCGGGGGGGGGACGAGCAGTACTTC.

The DNA of the CDR3 is TGTGCCAGCAGTCCGACAAGCGTCGCTGAAGCTTTCTTT. Translation gives CASSPTSVAEAFF. The V gene is TRBV7-8, the J gene TRBJ1-1; unclear D gene. The CDR3 extends over 13 amino acids. Germline CDR1 SGHVS, CDR2 FQNEAQ. V dropped 6 bases and J dropped 6 bases, with 14 bases sitting between them.

CDR3 DNA: TGTGCCAGCACTGGGCGGGGAAACAATGAGCAGTTCTTC. Encoded protein: CASTGRGNNEQFF. V and J are TRBV2 and TRBJ2-1, with D possibly TRBD2 on 6 matching bases. The CDR3 is 13 amino acids. The V gene's germline CDR1 is SNHLY and CDR2 FYNNEI. V was trimmed by 7 bases and J by 5 bases, leaving 12 bases between them.

This chain uses TRBV14 with TRBJ2-1; D is ambiguous. Germline CDR1 SGHDN, CDR2 FVKESK. Trimming took off 1 base at V and 5 bases at J, with 6 bases between the two ends. The CDR3 has 13 amino acids. CDR3 region: CASSQVGNNEQFF. DNA for the CDR3: TGTGCCAGCAGCCAAGTAGGAAACAATGAGCAGTTCTTC.

The rearrangement joins TRBV14 to TRBJ1-2; D perhaps matches TRBD1 (6 bases). Deletions cut 4 bases from V and 3 bases from J, with 15 bases between. Germline assignment: CDR1 SGHDN and CDR2 FVKESK. The CDR3 runs 15 residues. CDR3 DNA: TGTGCCAGCAGCCCTTACGACAGGACCCACTATGGCTACACCTTC. The encoded protein is CASSPYDRTHYGYTF.

The chain couples TRBV5-1 to TRBJ2-2; no reliable D call. Per the germline V gene, CDR1 is SGHRS and CDR2 is YFSETQ. CDR3 length: 13 residues. The ends were cut back, 0 bases at V and 5 bases at J, with 5 bases in the middle. The CDR3, as DNA: TGCGCCAGCAGCTTGGCCAGGACCGGGGAGCTGTTTTTT. Amino acid sequence: CASSLARTGELFF.

The rearrangement uses TRBV7-6 and TRBJ2-5; 11 bases are shared with TRBD1. V shed 5 bases and J 5 bases; nucleotides not matched to a gene: 1. Germline V gene data show CDR1 as SGHVS and CDR2 as FNYEAQ. The CDR3 spans 13 residues. CDR3 protein: CASSGTGGETQYF. The CDR3 region has the DNA TGTGCCAGCAGCGGGACAGGGGGGGAGACCCAGTACTTC.